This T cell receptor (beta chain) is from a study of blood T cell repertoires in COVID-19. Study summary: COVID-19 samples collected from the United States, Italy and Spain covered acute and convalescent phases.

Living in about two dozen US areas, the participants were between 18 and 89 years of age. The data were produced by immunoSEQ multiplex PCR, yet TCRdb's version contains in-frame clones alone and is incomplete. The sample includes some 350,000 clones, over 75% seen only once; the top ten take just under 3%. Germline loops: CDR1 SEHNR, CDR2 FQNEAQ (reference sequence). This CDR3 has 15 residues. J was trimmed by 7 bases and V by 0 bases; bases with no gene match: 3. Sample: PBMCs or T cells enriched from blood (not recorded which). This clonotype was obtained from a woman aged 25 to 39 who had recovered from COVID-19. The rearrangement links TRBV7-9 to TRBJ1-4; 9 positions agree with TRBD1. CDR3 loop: CASSLAGQGIEKLFF. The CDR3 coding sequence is TGTGCCAGCAGCTTAGCGGGACAGGGTATTGAAAAACTGTTTTTT.